One sample yielded the 29 T cell receptor beta chains listed below, sequenced in a study of blood T cell repertoires in COVID-19. Repertoires were generated with immunoSEQ multiplex PCR, while TCRdb's copy carries only in-frame clones and drops some. The data contain fewer than 120,000 clones, roughly 87% of them singletons. Sequenced material: peripheral blood. Receptors were obtained from a human donor in a cohort sampled during active COVID-19.

This chain links TRBV6-5 with TRBJ2-6, with TRBD1 as a possible D gene (6 bases). Trimming cost V 4 bases and J 2 bases, with 9 bases left between them. The CDR3 sequence is 15 residues long. Germline CDR1 and CDR2: MNHEY and SVGAGI. CDR3 protein: CASSSQGAGANVLTF. For the CDR3, the DNA is TGTGCCAGCAGTTCACAGGGTGCTGGGGCCAACGTCCTGACTTTC.

The gene calls are TRBV29-1 and TRBJ1-2, with a tentative D call TRBD1 (5 bases). The CDR3 sequence is 11 residues long. Germline V gene lookup returns CDR1 SQVTM and CDR2 ANQGSEA. Trimming shortened V by 4 bases and J by 2 bases, and 5 bases separated the two germline ends. The CDR3 DNA reads TGCAGCGTTGGACAGAACTATGGCTACACCTTC. Protein product: CSVGQNYGYTF.

As to this clone: The identical CDR3 is also encoded by other nucleotide sequences in the sample. The chain is built from TRBV6-5 and TRBJ2-1; 7 positions match TRBD1. Looked up from germline, CDR1 is MNHEY and CDR2 is SVGAGI. Losses at the gene ends were 6 bases for V and 8 bases for J; bases not matched to a gene: 4. This CDR3 has 12 residues. The CDR3 sequence is CASSRQGDEQFF. In DNA form, the CDR3 reads TGTGCCAGCAGCCGGCAGGGGGATGAGCAGTTCTTC.

J is TRBJ2-1 and V is TRBV7-2; 10 nucleotides agree with TRBD2. V trimming: 4 bases; J trimming: 5 bases; junction bases outside the gene matches: 8. This CDR3 has 16 residues. Germline V gene sequence: CDR1 SGHTA, CDR2 FQGNSA. The chain's CDR3 is CASSSYSGGLNNEQFF. CDR3 sequence (DNA): TGTGCCAGCAGCTCCTATAGCGGGGGGCTCAACAATGAGCAGTTCTTC.

This chain uses TRBV28 with TRBJ1-2; D may be TRBD1 (5 bases). V was clipped by 8 bases and J by 4 bases, with 23 bases between them. The CDR3 has 16 residues. Germline V gene data show CDR1 as MDHEN and CDR2 as SYDVKM. The CDR3 DNA is TGTGCCAGCGGGGGGTTTGGGCCTATACTAGGCTATGGCTACACCTTC. This sequence encodes CASGGFGPILGYGYTF.

The chain combines TRBV7-3 with TRBJ2-3; TRBD2 is a possible D gene (6 bases). The CDR3 covers 15 residues. Germline-derived CDR1 and CDR2 are SGHTA and FQGTGA. V lost 6 bases to trimming and J lost 2 bases, with 15 bases between them. The CDR3 reads CASRPRDSVTDTQYF. In DNA form, the CDR3 reads TGTGCCAGCAGGCCCCGGGACTCAGTCACAGATACGCAGTATTTT.

V usage is TRBV7-9 and J usage is TRBJ1-2; the D is unclear. V dropped 2 bases and J dropped 0 bases, with 13 bases sitting between them. CDR3 length: 16 amino acids. Germline CDR1 SEHNR, CDR2 FQNEAQ (reference sequence). CDR3 region: CASSLNTLAANYGYTF. The CDR3 DNA reads as TGTGCCAGCAGCTTAAATACCCTCGCGGCTAACTATGGCTACACCTTC.

The chain is built from TRBV7-2 and TRBJ1-3; D might be TRBD1 (5 bases). Germline V gene sequence: CDR1 SGHTA, CDR2 FQGNSA. The ends were cut back, 0 bases at V and 0 bases at J, with 12 bases in the middle. This CDR3 comprises 17 residues. The CDR3 DNA sequence: TGTGCCAGCAGCTTAGCGCCGCGGCAGGGCTCTGGAAACACCATATATTTT. Residues: CASSLAPRQGSGNTIYF.

The chain has TRBV3-1 (or the pseudogene TRBV3-2) and TRBJ1-4; TRBD1 aligns across 7 bases. The CDR3 consists of 16 residues. CDR1 is LGHDT, CDR2 YNNKEL, per germline (reference sequence). The ends lost 4 bases at V and 5 bases at J; junction bases unmatched: 10. The CDR3 sequence is CASSPNTGERNEKLFF. CDR3 bases: TGTGCCAGCAGCCCAAACACAGGGGAACGCAATGAAAAACTGTTTTTT.

The chain recombines TRBV5-1 with TRBJ2-3, with a possible D match to TRBD1 (6 bases). V was shortened by 0 bases and J by 11 bases, with 16 bases between the two germline ends. In germline, CDR1 is SGHRS, CDR2 YFSETQ. CDR3 length equals 14 residues. The CDR3 loop is CASSLAAGAVRQYF. In DNA form, the CDR3 reads TGCGCCAGCAGCTTGGCGGCAGGGGCAGTTCGGCAGTATTTT. Full variable domain (outside the CDR3, taken from reference TRBV5-1 and TRBJ2-3): KAGVTQTPRYLIKTRGQQVTLSCSPISGHRSVSWYQQTPGQGLQFLFEYFSETQRNKGNFPGRFSGRQFSNSRSEMNVSTLELGDSALYLCASSLAAGAVRQYFGPGTRLTVL.

This clone was counted a few times. The CDR3, as DNA: TGTGCCAGCAGTGACGAGGTCCTGAATAGCAATCAGCCCCAGCATTTT. Its translation: CASSDEVLNSNQPQHF. The chain recombines TRBV6-1 with TRBJ1-5; D is unresolved. The CDR3 sequence is 16 residues long. Per the germline V gene, CDR1 is MNHNS and CDR2 is SASEGT. With 3 bases removed from V and 0 bases from J, the gap between germline ends came to 12 bases.

V and J are TRBV19 and TRBJ1-5; possible D gene TRBD1, 6 bases. Germline-derived CDR1 and CDR2 are LNHDA and SQIVND (reference sequence). The CDR3 has 14 amino acids. V lost 6 bases to trimming and J lost 5 bases, with 14 bases between them. The CDR3 region has the DNA TGTGCCAGTAGCCTACAGGGTGGCTATCAGCCCCAGCATTTT. The encoded protein is CASSLQGGYQPQHF.

The chain joins TRBV19 to TRBJ1-5; 9 bases agree with TRBD1. Germline CDR1 is LNHDA and CDR2 is SQIVND (reference sequence). Unmatched junction bases numbered 10, after V lost 6 bases and J lost 1 base. The CDR3 loop spans 17 amino acids. This CDR3 reads CASSRPTGGSSNQPQHF. CDR3 DNA sequence: TGTGCCAGTAGCCGGCCCACAGGGGGCTCGAGCAATCAGCCCCAGCATTTT.

The rearrangement joins TRBV6-4 to TRBJ2-2, with D perhaps TRBD1 (6 bases). V was shortened by 4 bases and J by 5 bases, with 11 bases between the two germline ends. Germline CDR1 and CDR2: MRHNA and SNTAGT. The CDR3 spans 14 residues. The CDR3 is CASSVTGETGELFF. The CDR3 DNA reads TGTGCCAGCAGTGTGACAGGCGAGACCGGGGAGCTGTTTTTT.

The genes are TRBV7-3 and TRBJ2-5, with 9 bases aligning to TRBD2. The trim removed 4 bases at V and 4 bases at J, leaving 7 bases unmatched. CDR1 is SGHTA and CDR2 is FQGTGA in the germline V gene. The CDR3 length is 15 residues. CDR3 residues: CASSSRGGAGETQYF. The CDR3 DNA sequence: TGTGCCAGCAGCTCACGCGGGGGGGCTGGAGAGACCCAGTACTTC.

The table lists this clone with a few counts. The V and J genes are TRBV6-5 and TRBJ1-1; 11 bases are a match to TRBD1. The length of the CDR3 is 13 residues. Germline V lookup: CDR1 MNHEY, CDR2 SVGAGI. J gave up 9 bases and V 6 bases, and 6 bases lay outside the gene matches. The CDR3 bases are TGTGCCAGCAGGGGCGGACAGGGGGCAAAAGCTTTCTTT. Its translation is CASRGGQGAKAFF.

A single count supports this clone. J is TRBJ1-1 and V is TRBV19, with D possibly TRBD1 on 5 matching bases. The V and J ends lost 8 bases and 1 base respectively, with 11 bases between them. The CDR3 spans 13 residues. From germline, CDR1 is LNHDA and CDR2 SQIVND (reference sequence). The CDR3 region has the DNA TGTGCCAGTCGGGGGAGGGAGAACACTGAAGCTTTCTTT. Residues: CASRGRENTEAFF.

The chain employs TRBV25-1 and TRBJ2-1; 8 nucleotides line up with TRBD1. The CDR3 runs 15 residues. The ends lost 3 bases at V and 6 bases at J; junction bases unmatched: 7. Germline CDR1 MGHDK, CDR2 SYGVNS. The CDR3 DNA reads as TGTGCCAGCAGTGATTGGACAGGGTCTGTCAATGAGCAGTTCTTC. This sequence encodes CASSDWTGSVNEQFF.

This rearrangement joins TRBV9 to TRBJ2-7, with D maybe TRBD1 (5 bases). The CDR3 loop spans 15 amino acids. Looked up from germline, CDR1 is SGDLS and CDR2 is YYNGEE. V lost 4 bases and J lost 6, with 20 bases in between. CDR3 in amino acids: CASSKDPTSGLEQYF. The CDR3 nucleotides are TGTGCCAGCAGCAAGGACCCCACCTCAGGGCTCGAGCAGTACTTC.

This chain uses TRBV7-2 with TRBJ1-4, with TRBD1 matching over 7 bases. CDR3 size: 15 residues. The germline gives CDR1 SGHTA, CDR2 FQGNSA. The junction had 8 bases not matched to a gene; V was cut back by 4 bases and J by 6 bases. The CDR3 sequence is CASSSLTGNYEKLFF. The CDR3 DNA sequence: TGTGCCAGCAGCTCCTTGACAGGGAATTATGAAAAACTGTTTTTT.

The V and J genes are TRBV19 and TRBJ1-1, with a tentative D call TRBD1 (5 bases). CDR3 length: 16 residues. Germline CDR1 and CDR2: LNHDA and SQIVND (reference sequence). V lost 4 bases and J 0 bases, leaving 15 bases between the germline ends. The CDR3 protein is CASSNAGGRMNTEAFF. The CDR3 bases are TGTGCCAGTAGTAACGCGGGGGGACGGATGAACACTGAAGCTTTCTTT. Supplemented by reference TRBV19 and TRBJ1-1, the full variable domain reads DGGITQSPKYLFRKEGQNVTLSCEQNLNHDAMYWYRQDPGQGLRLIYYSQIVNDFQKGDIAEGYSVSREKKESFPLTVTSAQKNPTAFYLCASSNAGGRMNTEAFFGQGTRLTVV.

The J gene is TRBJ2-3, the V gene TRBV4-1; no clear D gene. Germline V CDR1 and CDR2: MGHRA, YSYEKL. This CDR3 contains 13 residues. Trimming pared 1 base from V and 1 base from J, leaving 3 bases between. CDR3 coding DNA: TGCGCCAGCAGCCAAGCAGGCACAGATACGCAGTATTTT. This sequence encodes CASSQAGTDTQYF.

The J gene is TRBJ1-3, the V gene TRBV20-1; D unclear. The CDR3 contains 15 residues. Trimming removed 3 bases at V and 0 bases at J, with 12 bases between. Germline loops: CDR1 DFQATT, CDR2 SNEGSKA (reference sequence). In DNA, the CDR3 is TGCAGTGCTAGTTTTTCAGGCAACTCTGGAAACACCATATATTTT. This encodes CSASFSGNSGNTIYF.

The V and J genes are TRBV7-2 and TRBJ1-5; D gene uncertain. The CDR3 consists of 15 residues. Germline CDR1 reads SGHTA; CDR2 reads FQGNSA. Trimming left V 1 base short and J 0 bases short, with 7 bases between. The CDR3 DNA sequence: TGTGCCAGCAGCTTAGGGCAGAATAGCAATCAGCCCCAGCATTTT. Translating gives CASSLGQNSNQPQHF.

The genes are TRBV4-3 and TRBJ1-3; D remains ambiguous. The CDR3 is 18 residues long. Germline V gives CDR1 LGHNA, CDR2 YSLEER. Trimming cost V 1 base and J 0 bases, with 16 bases left between them. CDR3 DNA: TGCGCCAGCAGCCAAGTGCTCGTTTCGGGAGGCTCTGGAAACACCATATATTTT. It specifies CASSQVLVSGGSGNTIYF.

This chain uses TRBV10-3 with TRBJ2-7; possibly TRBD2 for D (5 bases). Germline CDR1 is ENHRY and CDR2 is SYGVKD. Trimming removed 3 bases from V and 0 bases from J, with 15 bases in between. The CDR3 sequence is 16 residues long. CDR3 nucleotides: TGTGCCATCAGTGATACCGGGGTCCCCGCCTCCTACGAGCAGTACTTC. This encodes CAISDTGVPASYEQYF.

This chain connects TRBV9 to TRBJ2-3, with 10 bases matching TRBD2. J gave up 2 bases and V 0 bases, and 6 bases lay outside the gene matches. CDR1 and CDR2 from the germline V gene are SGDLS and YYNGEE. The CDR3 contains 17 residues. CDR3 nucleotides: TGTGCCAGCAGCGTAGGTTGGCTAGCGGGAGCCACAGATACGCAGTATTTT. Translating it yields CASSVGWLAGATDTQYF.

This clone was found a few times. J is TRBJ2-7 and V is TRBV30; unclear D gene. This CDR3 is built from 15 residues. CDR1 and CDR2 (germline): GTSNPN, SVGIG (reference sequence). The germline V and J ends were trimmed by 2 bases and 4 bases, with 18 bases remaining between them. CDR3 DNA: TGTGCCTGGAGTTCCCCCAACGGATTGGAGTACGAGCAGTACTTC. It yields the protein CAWSSPNGLEYEQYF.

The V and J genes are TRBV6-5 and TRBJ2-3, with D possibly being TRBD2 (6 bases). Germline-derived CDR1 and CDR2 are MNHEY and SVGAGI. Trimming shortened V by 7 bases and J by 4 bases, and 18 bases separated the two germline ends. This CDR3 is built from 15 residues. The CDR3 region has the DNA TGTGCCAGCAAAACTAGGGGCGGCGGGGCAGATACGCAGTATTTT. It is translated as CASKTRGGGADTQYF.